The rows below give T cell receptor beta chains drawn from one sample of a study of prognosis after radiotherapy for stage I lung cancer. TCRdb re-called the multiplex PCR reads with MiXCR, one entry per CDR3 protein. The sample yields 11,000 to 15,000 distinct CDR3 sequences, 30% to 40% seen once. Material: PBMCs, obtained before or after stereotactic body radiation therapy (not recorded which). Receptors were obtained from a donor aged 50 or older with non-small cell lung cancer. CDR3s include the opening cysteine and the closing phenylalanine or tryptophan. D genes are given only for firm matches. A clone size is listed for some rows: how often the clone was seen (once, few, many), or a class if it is expanded.

clone size	V gene	D gene	J gene	CDR3 DNA	CDR3 protein
medium-sized	TRBV20-1	.	TRBJ1-2	TGCAGTGCTAGAGAAGAGGGGGAGGAAACCTTC	CSAREEGEETF
many	TRBV13	.	TRBJ2-3	TGTGCCAGCAGCAATAGGGGTCCCAGCACAGATACGCAGTATTTT	CASSNRGPSTDTQYF
once	TRBV2	TRBD2	TRBJ2-5	TGTGCCAGCAGAGAGACTAGCGGGGGGAAGGAGACCCAGTACTTC	CASRETSGGKETQYF
many	TRBV9	.	TRBJ2-2	TGTGCCAGCAGCGTAGAGGGGCTGGGCACCGGGGAGCTGTTTTTT	CASSVEGLGTGELFF
once	TRBV7-9	.	TRBJ2-1	TGTGCCAGCAGCTTAAGTTCGAGCTCCACACTTTACAATGAGCAGTTCTTC	CASSLSSSSTLYNEQFF
.	TRBV6-1	.	TRBJ2-2	TGTGCCAGCCCGACCACCGGGGAGCTGTTTTTT	CASPTTGELFF
many	TRBV20-1	.	TRBJ2-3	TGCAGTGCCAGAAAGCAGGGCACAGATACGCAGTATTTT	CSARKQGTDTQYF
many	TRBV12-3/TRBV12-4	.	TRBJ1-4	TGTGCCAGCAACATGGGAGGGAATGAAAAACTGTTTTTT	CASNMGGNEKLFF
medium-sized	TRBV20-1	.	TRBJ2-3	TGCAGTGCTAGAGATTGGACGGACAGCACAGATACGCAGTATTTT	CSARDWTDSTDTQYF
many	TRBV20-1	TRBD1	TRBJ2-4	TGCAGTGCTACAAACCTCAACAGGGGGGTCTTGGACATTCAGTACTTC	CSATNLNRGVLDIQYF
medium-sized	TRBV6-2/TRBV6-3	.	TRBJ2-2	TGTGCCAGCAGTCGATGGACAGACTACACCGGGGAGCTGTTTTTT	CASSRWTDYTGELFF
medium-sized	TRBV28	TRBD2	TRBJ2-3	TGTGCCAGCAGTTTATGGGCTAGCGGGAGCACAGATACGCAGTATTTT	CASSLWASGSTDTQYF
.	TRBV6-6	.	TRBJ1-1	TGTGCCAGCAGTTACTCGTTCGTCAGTAACACTGAAGCTTTCTTT	CASSYSFVSNTEAFF
few	TRBV5-4	TRBD2	TRBJ2-7	TGTGCCAGCAGCGGGGGGAGGGGAGGAACCTACGAGCAGTACTTC	CASSGGRGGTYEQYF
medium-sized	TRBV6-5	.	TRBJ1-3	TGTGCCAGCAGTTACTCGGGGCACGGAAACACCATATATTTT	CASSYSGHGNTIYF
many	TRBV28	.	TRBJ1-1	TGTGCCAGCAGTCGCTTCAGTAGGAACACTGAAGCTTTCTTT	CASSRFSRNTEAFF
many	TRBV12-3/TRBV12-4	.	TRBJ1-3	TGTGCCAGCAGTTTATTGGGGGAGCCAGGAAACACCATATATTTT	CASSLLGEPGNTIYF
.	TRBV27	.	TRBJ1-1	TGTGCCAGCAGTTTAGTGTCAGGGAATGGTTTGACTGAAGCTTTCTTT	CASSLVSGNGLTEAFF
medium-sized	TRBV28	.	TRBJ2-3	TGTGCCAGCAGTTTAAGTCTTCCCCCTTCAACGCAGTATTTT	CASSLSLPPSTQYF
many	TRBV12-3/TRBV12-4	TRBD1	TRBJ1-5	TGTGCCAGCAGCCCCCATGGGACAGGTACCAATCAGCCCCAGCATTTT	CASSPHGTGTNQPQHF
many	TRBV12-3/TRBV12-4	.	TRBJ1-4	TGTGCCAGCAGTTTAGGCAGAGCTAATGAAAAACTGTTTTTT	CASSLGRANEKLFF
.	TRBV4-1	.	TRBJ1-6	TGCGCCAGCAGCCAGACAACAGGGTTTAATTCACCCCTCCACTTT	CASSQTTGFNSPLHF
.	TRBV18	.	TRBJ2-7	TGTGCCAGCTCACCAACGGGTCTGGGGAAAAGCTCCTACGAGCAGTACTTC	CASSPTGLGKSSYEQYF
many	TRBV15	.	TRBJ2-3	TGTGCCACCAGCAGATTCAAAACTCACTTCCAACCCACAGATACGCAGTATTTT	CATSRFKTHFQPTDTQYF
.	TRBV19	.	TRBJ1-2	TGTGCCAGTATTTCGAACCGGGACTCCCTGGGCTACACCTTC	CASISNRDSLGYTF
.	TRBV12-3/TRBV12-4	.	TRBJ2-2	TGTGCCAGCCTAGCTTCTTTACTAGGGGGACGCACCGGGGAGCTGTTTTTT	CASLASLLGGRTGELFF
many	TRBV28	TRBD2	TRBJ2-7	TGTGCCAGCCAAGCGGGAACCCACGAGCAGTACTTC	CASQAGTHEQYF
.	TRBV19	TRBD2	TRBJ2-2	TGTGCCAGTAGTAAGACTAGCGGGAGTGCCTGGGAGCTGTTTTTT	CASSKTSGSAWELFF
many	TRBV19	.	TRBJ1-1	TGTGCCAGTAGGCCGCCGGGACTCAGAACCCAACCTTTGAACACTGAAGCTTTCTTT	CASRPPGLRTQPLNTEAFF
many	TRBV7-9	.	TRBJ2-5	TGTGCCAGCAGCTTAGAGCCAGGTTTTAGCCAGACCCAGTACTTC	CASSLEPGFSQTQYF
medium-sized	TRBV24-1	.	TRBJ2-3	TGTGCCACCAACGAAGGCACGTGCACAGATACGCAGTATTTT	CATNEGTCTDTQYF
medium-sized	TRBV6-1	.	TRBJ2-7	TGTGCCAGCAGTGAAAGCGGTGCCTACGAGCAGTACTTC	CASSESGAYEQYF
.	TRBV2	TRBD1	TRBJ1-4	TGTGCCAGCATCGCGACCGGACAGGGAGGAAGGGGAGAAAAACTGTTTTTT	CASIATGQGGRGEKLFF
many	TRBV3-1	.	TRBJ1-1	TGTGCCAGCAGCCTAAAGGGACTTGAAGCTTTCTTT	CASSLKGLEAFF
many	TRBV30	.	TRBJ2-5	TGTGCCTGGAGTAGCCAAGTTCTACAAGAGACCCAGTACTTC	CAWSSQVLQETQYF
.	TRBV6-2/TRBV6-3	.	TRBJ1-6	TGTGCCAGCAGTTACTCTTTCGACCCCGCGAATTCACCCATGCACTTT	CASSYSFDPANSPMHF
.	TRBV6-1	.	TRBJ1-2	TGTGCCAGCATATATGAAGCAGCATCTTATGGCTACACCTTC	CASIYEAASYGYTF
once	TRBV20-1	.	TRBJ2-7	TGCAGTGCTCCTCCCCCCACAGGGGAGCAGTACTTC	CSAPPPTGEQYF
.	TRBV6-2/TRBV6-3	.	TRBJ2-1	TGTGCCAGCACTCAGACCATTAGCTACTACAATGAGCAGTTCTTC	CASTQTISYYNEQFF
once	TRBV2	.	TRBJ2-2	TGTGCCAGCAAATCGTCAGGGGTGTATAACACCGGGGAGCTGTTTTTT	CASKSSGVYNTGELFF
.	TRBV20-1	.	TRBJ2-3	TGCAGTGCTAGGACTAGTTCGGTCGATACGCAGTATTTT	CSARTSSVDTQYF
many	TRBV20-1	.	TRBJ1-1	TGCAGTGCTAGAGTTCCCAGGGTGACTGAAGCTTTCTTT	CSARVPRVTEAFF
many	TRBV19	.	TRBJ1-3	TGTGCCAGTACCTTCCAGGGGAGCTCTGGAAACACCATATATTTT	CASTFQGSSGNTIYF
many	TRBV9	.	TRBJ2-3	TGTGCCAGCAGCCTAGGGGGGGCCACAGATACGCAGTATTTT	CASSLGGATDTQYF
many	TRBV6-1	TRBD1	TRBJ1-5	TGTGCCAGCGGGAAGGACAGGGTAGAAGATCAGCCCCAGCATTTT	CASGKDRVEDQPQHF
.	TRBV6-1	.	TRBJ1-5	TGTGCCAGCAGTATGACAGGATTGAGCAATCAGCCCCAGCATTTT	CASSMTGLSNQPQHF
many	TRBV4-1	TRBD1	TRBJ1-6	TGCGCCAGCAGCCAAGAGCCGGGGACAGGTAATTCACCCCTCCACTTT	CASSQEPGTGNSPLHF
many	TRBV28	TRBD1	TRBJ2-2	TGTGCCATTGAAGGGACAGACAACACCGGGGAGCTGTTTTTT	CAIEGTDNTGELFF
medium-sized	TRBV5-1	TRBD2	TRBJ2-1	TGCGCCAGCAGCTTTAGCGGGAGGGATGGGAATGAGCAGTTCTTC	CASSFSGRDGNEQFF
many	TRBV27	.	TRBJ1-4	TGTGCCAGCAGCAAGGGGTGGGCGGCTAATGAAAAACTGTTTTTT	CASSKGWAANEKLFF
few	TRBV5-4	TRBD1	TRBJ2-7	TGTGCCAGCAGCTTGTTCCAGGGGGTAGAGAGTGAGCAGTACTTC	CASSLFQGVESEQYF
many	TRBV2	.	TRBJ1-1	TGTGCCAGCAGTGAGGGGGGATCCACTGAAGCTTTCTTT	CASSEGGSTEAFF
many	TRBV2	.	TRBJ2-5	TGTGCCAGCAGATCGACAGCCCAAGAGACCCAGTACTTC	CASRSTAQETQYF
.	TRBV29-1	.	TRBJ1-2	TGCATCGTTGTACGGGACATCCTCTATGGCTACACCTTC	CIVVRDILYGYTF
.	TRBV19	.	TRBJ2-1	TGTGCCAGTATTGATGGCGGGACAGAGAAAAATGAACAGTTCTTC	CASIDGGTEKNEQFF
many	TRBV18	.	TRBJ1-6	TGTGCCAGCTCTGAGCGAACCGGGACACTCTCACCCCTCCACTTT	CASSERTGTLSPLHF
.	TRBV5-1	.	TRBJ1-1	TGCGCCAGCAGCTTGGCAGGGGAAGTTCACACTGAAGCTTTCTTT	CASSLAGEVHTEAFF